The 2 T cell receptor beta chains presented below share a single source sample, sequenced in a study of spatial heterogeneity in lung cancer. In TCRdb, the 5' RACE reads were re-called with MiXCR into one record per CDR3 protein. The repertoire consists of approximately 29,000 distinct CDR3 sequences, with around 9.2% occurring once and the leading ten covering roughly 34%. Documented time point: sample taken at primary tumor resection. Whole RNA, isolated from tumor, nontumor lung or frozen PBMC, was sequenced without prior sorting. Sequences were derived from PBMCs, sampled at surgery. These TCRs come from a female donor with early-stage non-small cell lung cancer.

Ten or more counts support this clonotype. The chain combines TRBV18 with TRBJ1-2; D gene uncertain. With 3 bases removed from V and 0 bases from J, the gap between germline ends came to 14 bases. Germline loops: CDR1 KGHSH, CDR2 LQKENI. The CDR3 is 16 residues long. CDR3 loop: CASSPSEHGTNYGYTF. DNA of the CDR3: TGTGCCAGCTCACCTTCTGAACACGGTACTAACTATGGCTACACCTTC.

This clonotype came up many times. The rearrangement links TRBV27 to TRBJ2-7; 9 positions match TRBD2. V shed 3 bases and J 4 bases; nucleotides not matched to a gene: 10. Germline V gene data show CDR1 as MNHEY and CDR2 as SMNVEV (reference sequence). The CDR3 sequence is 16 residues long. CDR3 in DNA: TGTGCCAGCAGTTTGACCGGGACTAGCTTTCGGTACGAGCAGTACTTC. Translation gives CASSLTGTSFRYEQYF.